The sequence of this T cell receptor beta chain was determined in a study of cytomegalovirus exposure and HLA in healthy donors. On the study more broadly: The 90 to 150 validation repertoires used the same platform as the 650 to 800 first-cohort repertoires, a later analysis reported.

The table came from immunoSEQ multiplex PCR; TCRdb's copy has only in-frame clones and leaves some out. The sample includes around 240,000 clones, 90% of them seen just once. The V segment lost 4 bases and the J segment 2 bases; nucleotides outside the gene matches: 4. Germline CDR1 SGDLS, CDR2 YYNGEE. This CDR3 is built from 16 residues. The clonotype originates from a woman younger than 30 in good health and CMV-seronegative. Sequencing was done on a sample of PBMCs. The chain employs TRBV9 and TRBJ2-1; 12 nucleotides align to TRBD2. This chain's CDR3 is CASSSRLAGAYNEQFF. The CDR3 nucleotides are TGTGCCAGCAGCTCCAGACTAGCGGGGGCCTACAATGAGCAGTTCTTC. The full variable domain, rest sourced from reference TRBV9 and TRBJ2-1, is DSGVTQTPKHLITATGQRVTLRCSPRSGDLSVYWYQQSLDQGLQFLIQYYNGEERAKGNILERFSAQQFPDLHSELNLSSLELGDSALYFCASSSRLAGAYNEQFFGPGTRLTVL.